This TCR beta chain was captured in a study of blood T cells in healthy people across ages. This clonotype has only a few counts. The CDR3 has 17 residues. Germline V gene sequence: CDR1 LGHNA, CDR2 YSLEER. Trimming removed 3 bases from V and 3 bases from J, with 20 bases in between. It was with a sample-barcoded 5' primer and a J-beta primer mix that a second PCR of about 6 to 12 cycles was run. TCRdb ran MiXCR on the 5' RACE reads and lists one entry per CDR3 protein. The table shows around 2 million distinct CDR3 sequences, with about two fifths occurring only once. The specimen was blood. This sequence was found in a human donor in good health. The rearrangement joins TRBV4-3 to TRBJ1-1; perhaps TRBD1 as D (6 bases). In nucleotides, the CDR3 is TGCGCCAGCAGCCACGACCCTTTAGGGGGACCCGACACTGAAGCTTTCTTT. This translates into CASSHDPLGGPDTEAFF.